Shown below are 12 T cell receptor beta chains from a single sample sequenced in a study of cytomegalovirus exposure and HLA in healthy donors. 60 Vbeta and 13 Jbeta primers were used in PCR. Method: immunoSEQ multiplex PCR; TCRdb's copy keeps in-frame clones and lacks some. The data hold 150,000 to 180,000 clones, with 60% to 85% observed a single time. The specimen sequenced was PBMCs. Every receptor here comes from a woman between 40 and 55 years old in good health and CMV-seronegative.

CDR3 nucleotide sequence: TGCGCCAGCAGCCAAGGGGGTCGGCTAGCGGGAGTATATGAGCAGTTCTTC. Encoded protein: CASSQGGRLAGVYEQFF. The chain has TRBV4-1 and TRBJ2-1; 10 bases fit TRBD2. CDR1 is MGHRA and CDR2 is YSYEKL in the germline V gene. V gave up 1 base and J gave up 8 bases; unmatched junction bases: 11. This CDR3 comprises 17 residues.

V is TRBV28 and J is TRBJ1-1; 8 nucleotides line up with TRBD1. From germline, CDR1 is MDHEN and CDR2 SYDVKM. The CDR3 totals 15 residues. With 5 bases clipped from V and 1 base from J, the junction kept 6 bases outside the gene matches. CDR3 protein: CASSTWGQANTEAFF. In DNA form, the CDR3 reads TGTGCCAGCAGTACCTGGGGACAGGCGAACACTGAAGCTTTCTTT.

The J gene is TRBJ2-7, the V gene TRBV5-1, with 10 bases lining up with TRBD2. Trimming removed 0 bases from V and 6 bases from J; junction bases left unmatched: 6. The CDR3 is 15 amino acids. CDR1 and CDR2 (germline): SGHRS, YFSETQ. The DNA for the CDR3 is TGCGCCAGCAGCTTGGCGGCTAGCGGGAGTGGCGAGCAGTACTTC. The encoded protein is CASSLAASGSGEQYF.

The chain combines TRBV5-1 with TRBJ2-4; 7 bases map to TRBD1. With 0 bases clipped from V and 1 base from J, the junction kept 10 bases outside the gene matches. There are 18 residues in the CDR3. Germline V CDR1 and CDR2: SGHRS, YFSETQ. CDR3 in amino acids: CASSLGGSAGGAKNIQYF. In nucleotides, the CDR3 is TGCGCCAGCAGCTTGGGAGGTTCGGCAGGGGGTGCCAAAAACATTCAGTACTTC.

This clone was recorded only once. J is TRBJ2-3 and V is TRBV29-1; D possibly corresponds to TRBD1 (5 bases). The CDR3 contains 11 residues. Between the trimmed V and J ends, which lost 3 bases and 9 bases, there was a span of 10 bases. Germline V gene data show CDR1 as SQVTM and CDR2 as ANQGSEA. The CDR3 reads CSVDRGLTQYF. In nucleotides, the CDR3 is TGCAGCGTTGATAGGGGCTTAACGCAGTATTTT.

The chain carries TRBV6-6 and TRBJ1-3, with a tentative D call TRBD1 (5 bases). This CDR3 has 14 residues. V dropped 8 bases and J dropped 1 base, with 12 bases sitting between them. Germline values: CDR1 MNHNY, CDR2 SVGAGI (reference sequence). In DNA form, the CDR3 reads TGTGCCAGCCGCGACCAGGGTTCTGGAAACACCATATATTTT. It codes for CASRDQGSGNTIYF.

The chain joins TRBV7-2 to TRBJ2-3; possibly TRBD1 for D (5 bases). Germline V gives CDR1 SGHTA, CDR2 FQGNSA. V shed 5 bases and J shed 4 bases, with 10 bases lying between them. The CDR3 length is 13 residues. CDR3 amino acids: CASSRLGADTQYF. Written as DNA, the CDR3 is TGTGCCAGCAGCAGATTAGGGGCAGATACGCAGTATTTT. Complete variable domain (other parts from reference TRBV7-2 and TRBJ2-3): GAGVSQSPSNKVTEKGKDVELRCDPISGHTALYWYRQSLGQGLEFLIYFQGNSAPDKSGLPSDRFSAERTGGSVSTLTIQRTQQEDSAVYLCASSRLGADTQYFGPGTRLTVL.

The rearrangement uses TRBV10-3 and TRBJ1-5; a weak D match, TRBD1 (5 bases). Deletions cut 10 bases from V and 3 bases from J, with 28 bases between. Germline V gene lookup returns CDR1 ENHRY and CDR2 SYGVKD. The CDR3 loop spans 18 amino acids. DNA for the CDR3: TGTGCCACCGGGGGGTCCGTCGCCGTATGGGGCCCCAATCAGCCCCAGCATTTT. It translates to CATGGSVAVWGPNQPQHF.

This clone showed up just a few times. V usage is TRBV5-5 and J usage is TRBJ1-3; a weak D match, TRBD1 (6 bases). This CDR3 region has 17 residues. Germline values: CDR1 SGHKS, CDR2 YYEKEE (reference sequence). Trimming removed 4 bases at V and 4 bases at J, with 21 bases between. The CDR3: CASSRGFPQGTGNTIYF. As DNA, the CDR3 is TGTGCCAGCAGCCGAGGGTTCCCACAGGGTACCGGAAACACCATATATTTT.

V usage is TRBV9 and J usage is TRBJ2-3; D is undetermined. Germline V gene lookup returns CDR1 SGDLS and CDR2 YYNGEE. V lost 0 bases and J lost 3, with 11 bases in between. CDR3 length: 15 amino acids. The CDR3 sequence is CASSVAIAGTDTQYF. In nucleotides, the CDR3 is TGTGCCAGCAGCGTAGCGATAGCTGGTACAGATACGCAGTATTTT.

The J gene is TRBJ2-1, the V gene TRBV5-1; TRBD2 matches 10 bases. The CDR3 is 17 residues long. The V gene's germline CDR1 is SGHRS and CDR2 YFSETQ. Trimming took 4 bases from V and 6 from J; bases not matched to a gene: 13. CDR3 protein: CASSLRTSGGGGNEQFF. The CDR3 DNA follows: TGCGCCAGCAGCCTCCGGACTAGCGGAGGAGGCGGCAATGAGCAGTTCTTC.

The J gene is TRBJ1-4, the V gene TRBV7-8, with 10 bases lining up with TRBD1. The length of the CDR3 is 14 residues. With 5 bases clipped from V and 7 bases from J, the junction kept 4 bases outside the gene matches. CDR1 is SGHVS, CDR2 FQNEAQ, per germline. The CDR3 DNA sequence: TGTGCCAGCAGCACGGACAGGGGGGTTGAAAAACTGTTTTTT. This gives the protein CASSTDRGVEKLFF. Looking up the rest from reference TRBV7-8 and TRBJ1-4 gives the full variable domain: GAGVSQSPRYKVAKRGQDVALRCDPISGHVSLFWYQQALGQGPEFLTYFQNEAQLDKSGLPSDRFFAERPEGSVSTLKIQRTQQEDSAVYLCASSTDRGVEKLFFGSGTQLSVL.